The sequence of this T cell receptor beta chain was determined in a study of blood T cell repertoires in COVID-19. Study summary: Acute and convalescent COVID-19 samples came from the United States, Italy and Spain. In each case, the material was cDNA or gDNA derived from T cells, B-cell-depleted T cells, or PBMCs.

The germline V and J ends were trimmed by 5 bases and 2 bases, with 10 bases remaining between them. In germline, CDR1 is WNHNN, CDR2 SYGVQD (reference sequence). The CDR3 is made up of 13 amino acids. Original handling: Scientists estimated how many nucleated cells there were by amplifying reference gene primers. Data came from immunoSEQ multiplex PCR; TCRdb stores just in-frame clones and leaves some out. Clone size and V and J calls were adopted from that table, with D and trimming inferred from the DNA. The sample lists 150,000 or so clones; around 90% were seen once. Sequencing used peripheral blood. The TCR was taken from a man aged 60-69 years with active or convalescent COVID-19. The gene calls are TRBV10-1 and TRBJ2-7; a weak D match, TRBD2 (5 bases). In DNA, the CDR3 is TGCGCCAGCAGTAAAGAGCGGCCCTACGAGCAGTACTTC. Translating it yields CASSKERPYEQYF.